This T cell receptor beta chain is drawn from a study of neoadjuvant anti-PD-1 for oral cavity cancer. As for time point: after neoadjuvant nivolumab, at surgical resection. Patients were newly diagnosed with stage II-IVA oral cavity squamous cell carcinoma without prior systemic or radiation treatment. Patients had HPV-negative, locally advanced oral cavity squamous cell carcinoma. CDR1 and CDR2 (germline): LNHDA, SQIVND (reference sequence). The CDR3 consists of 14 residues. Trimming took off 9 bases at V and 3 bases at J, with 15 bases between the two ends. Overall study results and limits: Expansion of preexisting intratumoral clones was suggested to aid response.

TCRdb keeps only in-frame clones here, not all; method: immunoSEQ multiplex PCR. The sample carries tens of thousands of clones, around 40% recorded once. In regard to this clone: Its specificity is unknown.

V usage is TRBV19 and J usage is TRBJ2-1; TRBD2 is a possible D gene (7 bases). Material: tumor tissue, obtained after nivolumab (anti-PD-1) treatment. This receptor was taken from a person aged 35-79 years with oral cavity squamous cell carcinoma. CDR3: CASVGGLLYNEQFF. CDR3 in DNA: TGTGCCAGCGTGGGGGGGCTCCTCTACAATGAGCAGTTCTTC.